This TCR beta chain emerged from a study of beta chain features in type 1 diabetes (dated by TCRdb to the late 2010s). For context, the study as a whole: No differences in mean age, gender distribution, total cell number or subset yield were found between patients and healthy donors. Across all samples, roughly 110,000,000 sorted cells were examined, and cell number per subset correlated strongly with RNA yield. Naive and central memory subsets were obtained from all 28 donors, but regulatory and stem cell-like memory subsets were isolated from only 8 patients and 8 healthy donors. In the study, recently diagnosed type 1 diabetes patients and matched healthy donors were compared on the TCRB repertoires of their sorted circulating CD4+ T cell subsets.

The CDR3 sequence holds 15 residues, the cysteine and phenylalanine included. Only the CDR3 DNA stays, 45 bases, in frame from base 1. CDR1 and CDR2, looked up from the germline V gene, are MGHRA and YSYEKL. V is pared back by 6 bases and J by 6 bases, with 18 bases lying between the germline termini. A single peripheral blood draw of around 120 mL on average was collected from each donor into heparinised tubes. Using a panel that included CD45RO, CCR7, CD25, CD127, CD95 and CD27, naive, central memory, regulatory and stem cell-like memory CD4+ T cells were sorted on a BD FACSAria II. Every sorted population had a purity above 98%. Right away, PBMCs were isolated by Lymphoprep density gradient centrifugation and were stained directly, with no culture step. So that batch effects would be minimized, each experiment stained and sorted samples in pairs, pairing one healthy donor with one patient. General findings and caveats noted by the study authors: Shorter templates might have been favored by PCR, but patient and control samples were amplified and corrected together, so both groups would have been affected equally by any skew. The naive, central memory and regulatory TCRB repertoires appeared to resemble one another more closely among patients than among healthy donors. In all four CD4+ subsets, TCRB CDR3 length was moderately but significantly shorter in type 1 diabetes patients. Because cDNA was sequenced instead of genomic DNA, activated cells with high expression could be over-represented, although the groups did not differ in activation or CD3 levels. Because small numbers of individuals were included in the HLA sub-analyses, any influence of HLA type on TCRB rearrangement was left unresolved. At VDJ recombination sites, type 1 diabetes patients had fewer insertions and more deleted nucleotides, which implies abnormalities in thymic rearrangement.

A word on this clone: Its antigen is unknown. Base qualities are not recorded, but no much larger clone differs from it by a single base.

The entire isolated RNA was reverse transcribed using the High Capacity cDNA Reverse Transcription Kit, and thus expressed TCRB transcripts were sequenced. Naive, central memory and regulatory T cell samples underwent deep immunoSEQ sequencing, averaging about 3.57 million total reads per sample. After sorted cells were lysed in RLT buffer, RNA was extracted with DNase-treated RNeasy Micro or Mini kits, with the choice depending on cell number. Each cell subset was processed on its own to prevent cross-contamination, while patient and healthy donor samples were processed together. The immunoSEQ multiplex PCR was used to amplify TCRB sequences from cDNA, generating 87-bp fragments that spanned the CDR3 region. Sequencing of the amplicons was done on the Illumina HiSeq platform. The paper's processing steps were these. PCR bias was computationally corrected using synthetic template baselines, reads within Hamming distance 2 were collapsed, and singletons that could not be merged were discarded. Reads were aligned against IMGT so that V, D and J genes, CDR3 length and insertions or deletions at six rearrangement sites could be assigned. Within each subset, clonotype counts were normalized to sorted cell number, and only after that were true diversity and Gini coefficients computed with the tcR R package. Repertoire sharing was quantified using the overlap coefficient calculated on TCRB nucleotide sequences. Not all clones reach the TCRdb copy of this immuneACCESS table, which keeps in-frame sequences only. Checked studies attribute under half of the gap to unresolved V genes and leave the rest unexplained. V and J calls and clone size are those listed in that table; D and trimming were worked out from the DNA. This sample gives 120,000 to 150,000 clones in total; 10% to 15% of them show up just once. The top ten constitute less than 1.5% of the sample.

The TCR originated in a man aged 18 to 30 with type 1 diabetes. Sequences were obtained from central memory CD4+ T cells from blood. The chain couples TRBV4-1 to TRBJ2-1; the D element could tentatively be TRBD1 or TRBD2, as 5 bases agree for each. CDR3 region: CASSLTGTQPNEQFF. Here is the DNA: TGCGCCAGCAGTCTGACCGGGACCCAACCCAATGAGCAGTTCTTC.